The next 10 T cell receptor beta chains were all read from a single sample in a study of shared clonotypes between healthy human individuals. CD8 cells regarded as naive lacked CD45RO, were positively chosen for CCR7, and omitted terminally differentiated effector memory CD45RA+ cells. The repertoire was sequenced with immunoSEQ multiplex PCR; TCRdb's copy has only in-frame clones and lacks some. The sample contains fewer than 850,000 clones, around 96% of which appear only once. Sequencing used naive CD8+ T cells sorted from blood. The receptors stem from a man aged 30 to 45 in good health.

The chain couples TRBV7-8 to TRBJ2-7; 7 positions agree with TRBD2. Trimming cost V 3 bases and J 0 bases; bases outside gene matches: 17. The CDR3 loop spans 19 amino acids. The V gene's germline CDR1 is SGHVS and CDR2 FQNEAQ. CDR3 region: CASSFPKIKTSLSSYEQYF. CDR3 bases: TGTGCCAGCAGCTTTCCTAAGATCAAGACTAGCTTAAGCTCCTACGAGCAGTACTTC. Full variable domain (outside the CDR3, taken from reference TRBV7-8 and TRBJ2-7): GAGVSQSPRYKVAKRGQDVALRCDPISGHVSLFWYQQALGQGPEFLTYFQNEAQLDKSGLPSDRFFAERPEGSVSTLKIQRTQQEDSAVYLCASSFPKIKTSLSSYEQYFGPGTRLTVT.

A single count supports this clone. CDR3 protein: CACHRGSYEQYF. Here the CDR3 DNA reads TGTGCCTGCCACCGGGGCTCCTACGAGCAGTACTTC. V and J are TRBV30 and TRBJ2-7; D perhaps matches TRBD2 (5 bases). The germline gives CDR1 GTSNPN, CDR2 SVGIG (reference sequence). With 6 bases removed from V and 0 bases from J, the gap between germline ends came to 9 bases. The CDR3 extends over 12 amino acids. The whole variable domain, remainder taken from reference TRBV30 and TRBJ2-7, is SQTIHQWPATLVQPVGSPLSLECTVEGTSNPNLYWYRQAAGRGLQLLFYSVGIGQISSEVPQNLSASRPQDRQFILSSKKLLLSDSGFYLCACHRGSYEQYFGPGTRLTVT.

The chain combines TRBV6-5 with TRBJ2-2; 7 bases agree with TRBD1. V was pared by 1 base and J by 7 bases, with 6 bases of the junction left unmatched. The CDR3 is 15 residues long. The germline V gene has CDR1 MNHEY and CDR2 SVGAGI. CDR3 DNA: TGTGCCAGCAGTTACTGGCAGGGGGTGGACGGGGAGCTGTTTTTT. Its translation: CASSYWQGVDGELFF.

The chain joins TRBV7-6 to TRBJ2-2, with 8 bases lining up with TRBD2. Trimming took 1 base from V and 5 from J; bases not matched to a gene: 24. The CDR3 is made up of 22 amino acids. Germline CDR1 is SGHVS and CDR2 is FNYEAQ. CDR3 nucleotide sequence: TGTGCCAGCAGCTTAGTTAAGCGGAACGGGAGGGCCACCCATCGGGGGACCGGGGAGCTGTTTTTT. Encoded protein: CASSLVKRNGRATHRGTGELFF.

The J gene is TRBJ2-7, the V gene TRBV5-4, with 7 positions matching TRBD1. The CDR3 is 16 residues long. With V trimmed by 4 bases and J by 3 bases, 13 bases remained unmatched. The V gene's germline CDR1 is SGHNT and CDR2 YYREEE (reference sequence). CDR3 region: CASSLFGVGQDYEQYF. The CDR3, as DNA: TGTGCCAGCAGCCTTTTTGGGGTCGGACAGGACTACGAGCAGTACTTC.

In DNA form, the CDR3 reads TGTGCCAGCACCCGAGTGGGGGTCCGAGCGGACATTCAGTACTTC. Amino acid sequence: CASTRVGVRADIQYF. The rearrangement links TRBV25-1 to TRBJ2-4; D tentatively fits TRBD1 or TRBD2 (5 bases each). The germline V and J ends were trimmed by 7 bases and 8 bases, with 21 bases remaining between them. The CDR3 sequence is 15 residues long. Per the germline V gene, CDR1 is MGHDK and CDR2 is SYGVNS.

This clone was counted once. The J gene is TRBJ2-7, the V gene TRBV7-2; no reliable D call. The ends were cut back, 1 base at V and 3 bases at J, with 7 bases in the middle. The CDR3 sequence is 13 residues long. Per germline, CDR1 SGHTA and CDR2 FQGNSA. CDR3 loop: CASSLENYYEQYF. The CDR3 DNA reads as TGTGCCAGCAGCTTAGAGAACTACTACGAGCAGTACTTC.

The chain couples TRBV5-1 to TRBJ2-1, with D unclear. Germline V lookup: CDR1 SGHRS, CDR2 YFSETQ. V gave up 0 bases and J gave up 9 bases, with 10 bases separating them. This CDR3 has 13 amino acids. The DNA of the CDR3 is TGCGCCAGCAGCTTGGAAAGTAGTGCTGAGCAGTTCTTC. Its protein product is CASSLESSAEQFF.

The V gene is TRBV7-8, the J gene TRBJ2-7, with 8 bases matching TRBD2. The J segment lost 4 bases and the V segment lost 1 base, leaving 9 bases of the junction unmatched. This CDR3 is built from 16 residues. Germline V lookup: CDR1 SGHVS, CDR2 FQNEAQ. The CDR3 region is CASSLVAGSLSYEQYF. CDR3 sequence (DNA): TGTGCCAGCAGCTTAGTAGCGGGAAGCCTGTCTTACGAGCAGTACTTC.

The chain has TRBV9 and TRBJ2-1; 10 nucleotides match TRBD2. CDR3 length: 15 residues. The junction had 7 bases not matched to a gene; V was cut back by 3 bases and J by 7 bases. Germline V gene sequence: CDR1 SGDLS, CDR2 YYNGEE. Here the CDR3 reads CASSARSGRWNEQFF. As DNA, the CDR3 is TGTGCCAGCAGCGCACGTAGCGGGAGGTGGAATGAGCAGTTCTTC.